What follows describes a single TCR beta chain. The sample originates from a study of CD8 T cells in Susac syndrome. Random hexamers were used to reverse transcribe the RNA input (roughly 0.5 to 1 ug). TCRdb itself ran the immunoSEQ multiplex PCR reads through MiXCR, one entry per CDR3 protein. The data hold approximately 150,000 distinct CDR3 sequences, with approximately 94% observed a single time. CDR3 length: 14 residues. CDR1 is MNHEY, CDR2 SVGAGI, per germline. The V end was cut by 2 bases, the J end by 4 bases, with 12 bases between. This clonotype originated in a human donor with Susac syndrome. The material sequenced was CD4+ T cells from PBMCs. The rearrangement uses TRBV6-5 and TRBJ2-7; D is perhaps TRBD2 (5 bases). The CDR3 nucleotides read TGTGCCAGCAGTTACAGGACCGAGGGTTACGAGCAGTACTTC. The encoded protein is CASSYRTEGYEQYF.